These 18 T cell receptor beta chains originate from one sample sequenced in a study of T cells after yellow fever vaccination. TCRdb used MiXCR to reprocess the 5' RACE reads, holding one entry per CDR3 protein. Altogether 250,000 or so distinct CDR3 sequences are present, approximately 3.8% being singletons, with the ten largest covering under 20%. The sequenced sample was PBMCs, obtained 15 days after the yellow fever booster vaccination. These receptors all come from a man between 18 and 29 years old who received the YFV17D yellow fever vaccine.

Written as DNA, the CDR3 is TGTGCCAGCAGCGATTTTGACGCTAGCGGGGGGTACAATGAGCAGTTCTTC. This sequence encodes CASSDFDASGGYNEQFF. The J gene is TRBJ2-1, the V gene TRBV11-2; 11 bases are a match to TRBD2. The V gene end was trimmed by 5 bases and the J gene end by 4 bases; junction bases not matched to a gene: 10. Germline loops: CDR1 SGHAT, CDR2 FQNNGV. The CDR3 runs 17 residues.

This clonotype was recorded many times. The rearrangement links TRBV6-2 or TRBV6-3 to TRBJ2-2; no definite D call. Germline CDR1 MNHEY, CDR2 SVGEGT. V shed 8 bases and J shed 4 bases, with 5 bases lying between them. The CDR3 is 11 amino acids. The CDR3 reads CASYSTGELFF. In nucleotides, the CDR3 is TGTGCCAGCTATAGCACCGGGGAGCTGTTTTTT.

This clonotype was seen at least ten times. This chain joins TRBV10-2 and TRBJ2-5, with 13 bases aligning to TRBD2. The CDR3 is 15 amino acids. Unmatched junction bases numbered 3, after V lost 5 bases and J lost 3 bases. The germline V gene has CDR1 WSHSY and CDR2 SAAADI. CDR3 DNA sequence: TGCGCCAGCAGTTGGACTAGCGGGGGAAAAGAGACCCAGTACTTC. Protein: CASSWTSGGKETQYF.

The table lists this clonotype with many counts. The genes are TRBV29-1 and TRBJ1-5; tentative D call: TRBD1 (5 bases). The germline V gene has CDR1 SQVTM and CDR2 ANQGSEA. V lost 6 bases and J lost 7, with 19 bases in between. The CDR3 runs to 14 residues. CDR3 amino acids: CSVATGTQEQPQHF. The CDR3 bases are TGCAGCGTAGCTACCGGGACGCAGGAGCAGCCCCAGCATTTT.

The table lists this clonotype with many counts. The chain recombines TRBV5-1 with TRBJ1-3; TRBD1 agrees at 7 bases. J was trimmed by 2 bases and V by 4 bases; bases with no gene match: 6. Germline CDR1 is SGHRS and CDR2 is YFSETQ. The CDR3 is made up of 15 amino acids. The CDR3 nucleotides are TGCGCCAGCAGCATCAACAGGGGCGCTGGAAACACCATATATTTT. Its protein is CASSINRGAGNTIYF.

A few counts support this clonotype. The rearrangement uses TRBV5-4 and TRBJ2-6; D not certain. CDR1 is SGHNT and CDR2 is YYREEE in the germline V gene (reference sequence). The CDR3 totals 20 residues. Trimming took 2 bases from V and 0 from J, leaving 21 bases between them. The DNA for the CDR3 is TGTGCCAGCAGCTTAGGGTGGCACCCTTTGGCCTCCTCTGGGGCCAACGTCCTGACTTTC. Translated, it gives CASSLGWHPLASSGANVLTF.

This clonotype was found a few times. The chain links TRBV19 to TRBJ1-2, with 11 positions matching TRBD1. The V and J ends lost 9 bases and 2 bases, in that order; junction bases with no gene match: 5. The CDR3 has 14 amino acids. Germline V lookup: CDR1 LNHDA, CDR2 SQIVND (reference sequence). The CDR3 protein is CASIRTGGNYGYTF. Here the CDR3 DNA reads TGTGCCAGCATTAGGACAGGGGGCAACTATGGCTACACCTTC.

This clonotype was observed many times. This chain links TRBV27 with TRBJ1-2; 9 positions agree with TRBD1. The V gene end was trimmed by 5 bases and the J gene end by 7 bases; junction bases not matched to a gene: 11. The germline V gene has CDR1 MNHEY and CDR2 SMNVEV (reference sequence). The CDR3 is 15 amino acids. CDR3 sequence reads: CASSQRSRDRVGYTF. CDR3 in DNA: TGTGCCAGCAGTCAAAGAAGCCGGGACAGGGTTGGCTACACCTTC.

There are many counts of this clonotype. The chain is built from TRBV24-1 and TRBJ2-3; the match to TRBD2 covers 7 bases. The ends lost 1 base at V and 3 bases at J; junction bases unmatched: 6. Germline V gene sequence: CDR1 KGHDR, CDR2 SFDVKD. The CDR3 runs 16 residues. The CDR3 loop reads CATSDLAGSRTDTQYF. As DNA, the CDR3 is TGTGCCACCAGTGATTTAGCGGGGAGTAGAACAGATACGCAGTATTTT.

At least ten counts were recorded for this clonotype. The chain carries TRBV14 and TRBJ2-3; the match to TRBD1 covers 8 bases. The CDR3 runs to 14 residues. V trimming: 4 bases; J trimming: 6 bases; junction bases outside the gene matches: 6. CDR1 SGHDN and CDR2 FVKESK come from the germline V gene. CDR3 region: CASSRTGRYDTQYF. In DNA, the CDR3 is TGTGCCAGCAGCCGGACAGGGAGGTACGATACGCAGTATTTT.

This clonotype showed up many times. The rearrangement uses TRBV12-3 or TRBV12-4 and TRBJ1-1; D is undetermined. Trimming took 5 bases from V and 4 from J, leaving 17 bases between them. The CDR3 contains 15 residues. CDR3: CASSPTGRVGTEAFF. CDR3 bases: TGTGCCAGCAGTCCCACGGGCCGGGTGGGCACTGAAGCTTTCTTT.

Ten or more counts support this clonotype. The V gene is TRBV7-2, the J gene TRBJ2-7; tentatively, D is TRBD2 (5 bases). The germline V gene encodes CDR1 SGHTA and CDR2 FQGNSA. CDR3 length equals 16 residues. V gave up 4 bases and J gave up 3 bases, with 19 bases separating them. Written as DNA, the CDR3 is TGTGCCAGCAGCTCCTTCGGAGGTAGCCCCCTCTACGAGCAGTACTTC. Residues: CASSSFGGSPLYEQYF. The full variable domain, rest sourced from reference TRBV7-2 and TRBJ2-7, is GAGVSQSPSNKVTEKGKDVELRCDPISGHTALYWYRQSLGQGLEFLIYFQGNSAPDKSGLPSDRFSAERTGGSVSTLTIQRTQQEDSAVYLCASSSFGGSPLYEQYFGPGTRLTVT.

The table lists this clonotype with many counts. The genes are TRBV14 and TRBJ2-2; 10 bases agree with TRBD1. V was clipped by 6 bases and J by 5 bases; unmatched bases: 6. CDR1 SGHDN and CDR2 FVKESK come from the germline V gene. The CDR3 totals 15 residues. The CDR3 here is CASRPGTGVTGELFF. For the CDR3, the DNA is TGTGCCAGCAGACCCGGGACAGGGGTGACCGGGGAGCTGTTTTTT.

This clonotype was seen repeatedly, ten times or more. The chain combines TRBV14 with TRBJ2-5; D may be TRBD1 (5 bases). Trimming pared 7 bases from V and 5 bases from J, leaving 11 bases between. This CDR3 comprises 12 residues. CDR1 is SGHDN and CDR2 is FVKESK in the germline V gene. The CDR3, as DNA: TGTGCCAGCAACCAGGACACGGAGACCCAGTACTTC. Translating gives CASNQDTETQYF.

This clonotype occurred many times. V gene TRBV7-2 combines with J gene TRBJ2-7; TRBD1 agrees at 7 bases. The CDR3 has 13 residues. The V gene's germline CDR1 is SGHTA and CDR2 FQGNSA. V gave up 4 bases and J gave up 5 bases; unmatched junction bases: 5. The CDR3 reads CASSSTGFDEQYV. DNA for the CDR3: TGTGCCAGCAGCTCGACAGGGTTCGACGAGCAGTACGTC.

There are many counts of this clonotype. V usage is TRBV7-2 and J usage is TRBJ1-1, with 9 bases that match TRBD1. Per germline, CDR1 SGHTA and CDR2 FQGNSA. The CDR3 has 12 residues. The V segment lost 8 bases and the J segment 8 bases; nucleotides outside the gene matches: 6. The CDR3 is CASGRDREEAFF. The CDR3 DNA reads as TGTGCCAGCGGCCGGGACAGGGAGGAAGCTTTCTTT.

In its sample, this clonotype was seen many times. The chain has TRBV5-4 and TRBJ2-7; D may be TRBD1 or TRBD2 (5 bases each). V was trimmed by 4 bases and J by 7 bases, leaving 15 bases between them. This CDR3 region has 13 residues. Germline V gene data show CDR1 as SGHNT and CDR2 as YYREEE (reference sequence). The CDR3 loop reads CASSGGPMGEQYV. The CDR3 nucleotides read TGTGCCAGCAGCGGGGGACCGATGGGGGAGCAGTACGTC.

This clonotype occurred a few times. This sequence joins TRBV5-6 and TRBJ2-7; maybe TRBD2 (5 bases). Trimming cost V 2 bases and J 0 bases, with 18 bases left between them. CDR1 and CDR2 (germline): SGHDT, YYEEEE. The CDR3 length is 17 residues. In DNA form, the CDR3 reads TGTGCCAGCAGCTTCCTGGCGGACCCCCGGGGCTCCTACGAGCAGTACTTC. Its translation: CASSFLADPRGSYEQYF.